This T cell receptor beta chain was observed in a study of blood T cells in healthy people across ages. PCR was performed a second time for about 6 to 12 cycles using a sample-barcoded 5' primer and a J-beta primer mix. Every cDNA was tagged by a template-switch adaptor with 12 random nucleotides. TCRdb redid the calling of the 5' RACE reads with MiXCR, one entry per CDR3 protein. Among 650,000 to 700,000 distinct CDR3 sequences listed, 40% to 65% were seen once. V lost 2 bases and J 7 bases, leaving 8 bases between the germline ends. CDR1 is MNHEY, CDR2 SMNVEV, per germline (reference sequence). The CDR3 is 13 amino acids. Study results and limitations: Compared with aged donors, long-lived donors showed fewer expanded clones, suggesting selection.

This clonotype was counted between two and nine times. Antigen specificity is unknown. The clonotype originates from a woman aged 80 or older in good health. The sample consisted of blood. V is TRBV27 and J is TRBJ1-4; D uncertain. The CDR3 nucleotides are TGTGCCAGCAGTTTAATGAACAGTGAAAAACTGTTTTTT. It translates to CASSLMNSEKLFF.